This T cell receptor beta chain was recovered during a study of OX40 agonist ivuxolimab in advanced cancers. Study-wide context: Given to patients was ivuxolimab, an agonistic anti-OX40 (CD134) antibody. Partial responses were achieved by three patients: one hepatocellular carcinoma, two cutaneous melanoma.

The CDR3 covers 13 residues. Trimming removed 6 bases from V and 2 bases from J, with 10 bases in between. Germline lookup yields CDR1 MNHEY and CDR2 SMNVEV (reference sequence). Libraries were prepared by immunoSEQ multiplex PCR; TCRdb keeps only in-frame clonotypes and omits some of them. Among about 81,000 clones listed, about 93% were seen once. The source material was CD4+ or CD8+ T cells sorted from blood, sampled in a trial of the OX40 agonist ivuxolimab. The rearrangement links TRBV27 to TRBJ1-1; D is unresolved. The receptor comes from an adult with an advanced solid tumor such as melanoma, head and neck, liver or kidney cancer. In nucleotides, the CDR3 is TGTGCCAGCAGCCCCTCTGTTAACACTGAAGCTTTCTTT. It codes for CASSPSVNTEAFF.